This TCR beta chain was sequenced in a study of T cell responses to AZD1222 COVID-19 vaccine. Study summary: Second doses were pooled across both intervals (about 4 or about 12 weeks).

This clone was counted between two and nine times. The target antigen is unknown. The germline V gene has CDR1 MNHEY and CDR2 SVGAGI. The length of the CDR3 is 14 residues. V was pared by 5 bases and J by 5 bases, with 15 bases between. Sequenced by immunoSEQ multiplex PCR; TCRdb stores in-frame clones only, minus some. The data contain about 90,000 clones, roughly 87% of them seen just once; the ten biggest clones take up under 6.5%. Study-level results: Clonal diversity was possibly underestimated, and the donors were mostly white British, with more females. Repertoires were obtained solely post-peak T cell response.

The starting material was peripheral blood, obtained on day 0 of AZD1222 vaccination. The genes are TRBV6-5 and TRBJ1-2; D is possibly TRBD1 (6 bases). The TCR originated in an adult in good health. CDR3: CASSRGGRGYGYTF. The CDR3, as DNA: TGTGCCAGCAGTAGGGGGGGGCGTGGATATGGCTACACCTTC.